This entry describes one TCR beta chain. Its matching antigen is unknown. The data are from a study of T cell responses to AZD1222 COVID-19 vaccine. Findings and limits, study-wide: The repertoires were collected only after the peak T cell response. The study identified only six AZD1222 recipients as seropositive at baseline. In a largely white British group with more females than males, clonal diversity was possibly underestimated. The study found vaccine-associated CD4 TCRs spanning spike, dominant at 160-218 and 743-854.

Germline V gene lookup returns CDR1 ENHRY and CDR2 SYGVKD. Trimming pared 6 bases from V and 1 base from J, leaving 9 bases between. There are 13 residues in the CDR3. TCRdb's table, derived via immunoSEQ multiplex PCR, lists solely in-frame clones and lacks some. This sample has 130,000 to 150,000 clones, with over 75% found just once. This clonotype was obtained from an adult in good health. Sequencing was performed on peripheral blood, taken on day 0 of AZD1222 vaccination. The chain joins TRBV10-3 to TRBJ2-5; D may be TRBD1 (5 bases). The CDR3 loop reads CAISDSIQETQYF. DNA for the CDR3: TGTGCCATCAGCGACAGCATCCAAGAGACCCAGTACTTC.